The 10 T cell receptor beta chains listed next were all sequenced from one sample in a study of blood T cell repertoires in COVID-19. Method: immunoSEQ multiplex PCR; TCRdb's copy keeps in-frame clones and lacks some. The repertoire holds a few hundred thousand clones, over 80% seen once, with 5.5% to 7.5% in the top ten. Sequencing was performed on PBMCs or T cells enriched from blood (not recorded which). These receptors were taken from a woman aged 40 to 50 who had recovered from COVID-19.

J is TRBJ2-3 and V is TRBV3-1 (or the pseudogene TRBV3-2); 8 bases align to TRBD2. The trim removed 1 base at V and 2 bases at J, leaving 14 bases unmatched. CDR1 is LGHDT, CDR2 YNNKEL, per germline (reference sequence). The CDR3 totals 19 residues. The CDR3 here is CASSQAPIIAGLPTDTQYF. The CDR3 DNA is TGTGCCAGCAGCCAAGCCCCGATTATAGCGGGATTGCCCACAGATACGCAGTATTTT.

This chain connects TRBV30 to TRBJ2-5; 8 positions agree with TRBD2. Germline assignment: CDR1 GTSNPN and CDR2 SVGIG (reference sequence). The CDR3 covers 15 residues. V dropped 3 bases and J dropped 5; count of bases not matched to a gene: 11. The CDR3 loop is CAWRTTSGPRETQYF. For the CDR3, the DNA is TGTGCCTGGAGGACCACTAGCGGCCCACGGGAGACCCAGTACTTC.

This CDR3 reads CASSLRGGSNTGELFF. CDR3 bases: TGTGCCAGCAGCTTAAGGGGCGGGAGTAACACCGGGGAGCTGTTTTTT. The chain employs TRBV7-3 and TRBJ2-2, with TRBD2 matching over 7 bases. Looked up from germline, CDR1 is SGHTA and CDR2 is FQGTGA. With V trimmed by 1 base and J by 2 bases, 4 bases remained unmatched. The CDR3 has 16 residues. The whole variable domain, filled in from reference TRBV7-3 and TRBJ2-2, reads GAGVSQTPSNKVTEKGKYVELRCDPISGHTALYWYRQSLGQGPEFLIYFQGTGAADDSGLPNDRFFAVRPEGSVSTLKIQRTERGDSAVYLCASSLRGGSNTGELFFGEGSRLTVL.

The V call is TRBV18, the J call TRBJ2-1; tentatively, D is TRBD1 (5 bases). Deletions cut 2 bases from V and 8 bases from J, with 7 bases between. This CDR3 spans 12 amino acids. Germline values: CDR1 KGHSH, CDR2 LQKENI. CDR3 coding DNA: TGTGCCAGCTCACCAGCAGGGCATGAGCAGTTCTTC. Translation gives CASSPAGHEQFF.

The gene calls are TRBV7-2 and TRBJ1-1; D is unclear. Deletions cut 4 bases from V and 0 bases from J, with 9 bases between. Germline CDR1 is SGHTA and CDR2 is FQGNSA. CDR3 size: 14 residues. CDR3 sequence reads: CASSSETLNTEAFF. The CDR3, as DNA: TGTGCCAGCAGCTCAGAAACATTGAACACTGAAGCTTTCTTT.

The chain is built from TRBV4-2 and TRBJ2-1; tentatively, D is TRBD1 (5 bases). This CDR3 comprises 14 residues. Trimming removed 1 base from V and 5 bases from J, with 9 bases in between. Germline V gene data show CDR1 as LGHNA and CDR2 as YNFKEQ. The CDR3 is CASSQAQGDNEQFF. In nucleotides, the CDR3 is TGTGCCAGCAGCCAAGCGCAAGGGGACAATGAGCAGTTCTTC.

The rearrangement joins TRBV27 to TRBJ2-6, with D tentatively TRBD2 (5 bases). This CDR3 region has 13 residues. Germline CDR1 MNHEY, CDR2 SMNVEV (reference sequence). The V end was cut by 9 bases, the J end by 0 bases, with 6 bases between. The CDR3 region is CASRGSGANVLTF. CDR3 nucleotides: TGTGCCAGTCGGGGCTCTGGGGCCAACGTCCTGACTTTC.

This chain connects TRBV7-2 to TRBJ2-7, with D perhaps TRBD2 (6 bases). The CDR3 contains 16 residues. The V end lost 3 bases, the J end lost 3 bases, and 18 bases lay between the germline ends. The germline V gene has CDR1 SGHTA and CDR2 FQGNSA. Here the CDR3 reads CASSLAPRRRGYEQYF. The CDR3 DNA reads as TGTGCCAGCAGCTTGGCCCCTAGGCGGAGGGGCTACGAGCAGTACTTC. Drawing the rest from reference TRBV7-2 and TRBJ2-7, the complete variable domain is GAGVSQSPSNKVTEKGKDVELRCDPISGHTALYWYRQSLGQGLEFLIYFQGNSAPDKSGLPSDRFSAERTGGSVSTLTIQRTQQEDSAVYLCASSLAPRRRGYEQYFGPGTRLTVT.

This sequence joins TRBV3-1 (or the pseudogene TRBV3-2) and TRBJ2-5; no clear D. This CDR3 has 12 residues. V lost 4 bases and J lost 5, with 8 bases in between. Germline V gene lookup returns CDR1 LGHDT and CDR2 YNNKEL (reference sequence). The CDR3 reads CASSRRSETQYF. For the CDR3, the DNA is TGTGCCAGCAGCCGCCGGTCCGAGACCCAGTACTTC.

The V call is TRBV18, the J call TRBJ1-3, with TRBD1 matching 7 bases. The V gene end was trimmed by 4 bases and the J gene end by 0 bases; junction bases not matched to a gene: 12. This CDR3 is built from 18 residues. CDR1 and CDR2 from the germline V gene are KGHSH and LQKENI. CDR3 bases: TGTGCCAGCTCACTAATTGACACAGGGGCAGACTCTGGAAACACCATATATTTT. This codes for CASSLIDTGADSGNTIYF.